This T cell receptor (beta chain) was observed in a study of T cell repertoires in urothelial bladder cancer. Study as a whole: The approximately twelve resected lesions were three cT0, three cTa, three cT1 and three cT2 or greater.

TCRdb's copy holds only in-frame clones and misses some; the assay was immunoSEQ multiplex PCR. The table includes some 1,400 clones, around 67% detected once. In regard to this clone: Its cognate antigen is unknown.

Study results and caveats: Urothelial carcinoma specimens: median roughly 6,100 T cells versus 25,000 to 30,000 in benign.

CDR1 is GTSNPN, CDR2 SVGIG, per germline (reference sequence). The CDR3 loop spans 12 amino acids. V lost 4 bases and J 5 bases, leaving 9 bases between the germline ends. V is TRBV30 and J is TRBJ2-1; D is uncertain. The receptor comes from a human donor with urothelial carcinoma. The sample taken for sequencing was tumor-infiltrating cells from bladder cancer. CDR3 residues: CAWKMGNNEQFF. The CDR3, as DNA: TGTGCCTGGAAAATGGGGAACAATGAGCAGTTCTTC.